This T cell receptor beta chain was sequenced for a study of T-cell memory formation after mild COVID-19. TCRalpha and TCRbeta libraries used 5'RACE with constant-segment primers and UMIs. One entry per CDR3 protein, called by TCRdb with MiXCR from the 5' RACE reads. The repertoire includes about 290,000 distinct CDR3 sequences, less than 20% of them detected once, and around a fifth sits in the top ten. Study-level findings and limits: Proof of SARS-CoV-2 specificity was absent for the second-wave clones that crested on day 37. Later expanders leaned CD4+, whereas day 15 to 85 contracting clones were balanced CD4/CD8. Contracting clones localized mainly to CM and EM when CD4+ and mainly to EMRA when CD8+.

The V gene's germline CDR1 is SQVTM and CDR2 ANQGSEA. The V segment lost 6 bases and the J segment 4 bases; nucleotides outside the gene matches: 7. This CDR3 is 14 amino acids long. Comments on this clonotype: The antigen is unknown.

Sequenced sample: PBMCs or a T cell subset sorted from them (not recorded which). This TCR was recovered from a man younger than 35 who had mild COVID-19 (a few samples of this study predate the infection). Cell type and time point are not known. The V gene is TRBV29-1, the J gene TRBJ2-1, with 9 bases aligning to TRBD1. CDR3 DNA: TGCAGCGTCCGGGACAGGGCAAATTACAATGAGCAGTTCTTC. Its translation: CSVRDRANYNEQFF.